This T cell receptor (beta chain) was captured by sequencing in a study of cytomegalovirus exposure and HLA in healthy donors. Trimming shortened V by 5 bases and J by 3 bases, and 14 bases separated the two germline ends. The CDR3 runs to 14 residues. Germline CDR1 and CDR2: MNHNS and SASEGT. This clone has more than one count but fewer than ten. This PCR relied on a set of 60 Vbeta primers and 13 Jbeta primers. The table came from immunoSEQ multiplex PCR; TCRdb's copy has only in-frame clones and leaves some out. The sample includes roughly 120,000 clones, 80% of them seen just once. The origin of this receptor is a male donor in good health and CMV-seronegative. This sequence joins TRBV6-1 and TRBJ2-7; TRBD2 might be the D (6 bases). The sequenced sample consisted of PBMCs. The CDR3 is CASSFNAGFYEQYF. The CDR3 DNA reads as TGTGCCAGCAGTTTCAACGCGGGGTTCTACGAGCAGTACTTC.